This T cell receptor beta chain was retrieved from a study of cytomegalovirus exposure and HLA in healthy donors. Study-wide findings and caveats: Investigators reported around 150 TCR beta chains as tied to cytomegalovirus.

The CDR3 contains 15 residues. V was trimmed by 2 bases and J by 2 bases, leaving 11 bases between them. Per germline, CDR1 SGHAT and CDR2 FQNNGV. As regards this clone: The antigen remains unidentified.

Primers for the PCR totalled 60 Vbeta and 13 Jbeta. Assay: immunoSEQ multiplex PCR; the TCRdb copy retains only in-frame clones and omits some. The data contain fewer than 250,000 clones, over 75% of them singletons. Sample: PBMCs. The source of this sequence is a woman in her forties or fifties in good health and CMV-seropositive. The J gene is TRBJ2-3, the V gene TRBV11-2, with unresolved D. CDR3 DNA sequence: TGTGCCAGCAGCTTAAATGCGGAACCCACAGATACGCAGTATTTT. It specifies CASSLNAEPTDTQYF. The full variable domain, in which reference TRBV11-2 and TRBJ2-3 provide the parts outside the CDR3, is EAGVAQSPRYKIIEKRQSVAFWCNPISGHATLYWYQQILGQGPKLLIQFQNNGVVDDSQLPKDRFSAERLKGVDSTLKIQPAKLEDSAVYLCASSLNAEPTDTQYFGPGTRLTVL.